These 18 T cell receptor beta chains were sequenced from one sample in a study of T cell repertoires in cytomegalovirus infection. TCRdb re-called the reads with MiXCR, one entry per CDR3 protein. Seen here are more than 300,000 distinct CDR3 sequences, roughly 36% observed once, and the top ten hold approximately 12%. No antigen is known for these receptors. Sequencing was performed on cultured PBMCs, taken from culture after CMV antigen stimulation. These receptor sequences come from a human donor in good health (CMV status not recorded). Some clones in this sample may be carry-over from other donors' samples.

The V and J genes are TRBV6-2 or TRBV6-3 and TRBJ2-3; D call uncertain. Deletions cut 5 bases from V and 0 bases from J, with 6 bases between. CDR1 MNHEY and CDR2 SVGEGT come from the germline V gene. The CDR3 length is 13 residues. The CDR3 coding sequence is TGTGCCAGCAGTATCATGAGCACAGATACGCAGTATTTT. Translating gives CASSIMSTDTQYF.

The J gene is TRBJ2-4, the V gene TRBV6-4; 8 bases are shared with TRBD2. Unmatched junction bases numbered 12, after V lost 11 bases and J lost 0 bases. Germline loops: CDR1 MRHNA, CDR2 SNTAGT. The CDR3 has 16 residues. CDR3 nucleotide sequence: TGTGCCCCTAGGGCAGCGGGAGACCTAGCCAAAAACATTCAGTACTTC. Protein sequence: CAPRAAGDLAKNIQYF.

This chain uses TRBV6-5 with TRBJ2-7; D unclear. Trimming took 0 bases from V and 3 from J, leaving 6 bases between them. In germline, CDR1 is MNHEY, CDR2 SVGAGI. This CDR3 contains 13 residues. The CDR3: CASSYSIGYEQYV. In DNA form, the CDR3 reads TGTGCCAGCAGTTACTCGATAGGCTACGAGCAGTACGTC.

This clonotype has a single count. The rearrangement uses TRBV5-6 and TRBJ2-1; weak D call: TRBD1 (5 bases). V was cut by 1 base and J by 0 bases, with 11 bases left in between. CDR1 and CDR2 from the germline V gene are SGHDT and YYEEEE. The CDR3 consists of 16 residues. This chain's CDR3 is CASSLLGQSSYNEQFF. DNA for the CDR3: TGTGCCAGCAGCTTGCTGGGGCAAAGCTCCTACAATGAGCAGTTCTTC.

This clonotype was counted between two and nine times. The chain combines TRBV6-2 or TRBV6-3 with TRBJ2-1; TRBD2 might be the D (6 bases). CDR1 and CDR2 from the germline V gene are MNHEY and SVGEGT. V lost 0 bases and J lost 7, with 16 bases in between. CDR3 length: 16 residues. As DNA, the CDR3 is TGTGCCAGCAGTTACTCCAGACTAGTGGCGAAGAATGAGCAGTTCTTC. Protein sequence: CASSYSRLVAKNEQFF.

This clonotype came up once. DNA for the CDR3: TGTGCCAGCAGTTACTCTGGGGGCAATTACGAGCAGTACGTC. Its protein is CASSYSGGNYEQYV. The rearrangement uses TRBV6-6 and TRBJ2-7, with D maybe TRBD1 (6 bases). There are 14 residues in the CDR3. In germline, CDR1 is MNHNY, CDR2 SVGAGI (reference sequence). V was clipped by 0 bases and J by 4 bases, with 10 bases between them.

The V and J genes are TRBV5-6 and TRBJ2-3; D remains ambiguous. Germline CDR1 is SGHDT and CDR2 is YYEEEE. The length of the CDR3 is 16 residues. The V end was cut by 1 base, the J end by 5 bases, with 17 bases between. Here the CDR3 reads CASSLRWTEQLDTQYF. Here the CDR3 DNA reads TGTGCCAGCAGCTTGCGGTGGACGGAACAACTAGATACGCAGTATTTT.

Of note for this clonotype: The junction differs from germline at one of its ends, possibly a read error. CDR3 amino acids: CASSLDSRDPDF. For the CDR3, the DNA is TGTGCCAGCAGCTTAGACAGTAGGGACCCGGACTTC. The gene calls are TRBV7-9 and TRBJ2-5, with D perhaps given as TRBD1 or TRBD2 (5 bases each). There are 12 residues in the CDR3. Germline CDR1 and CDR2: SEHNR and FQNEAQ (reference sequence).

This clonotype was seen only a few times. The CDR3 DNA reads as TGTGCCAGCAGTTTAATGGGACAGGGCTCCTATGGCTACACCTTC. Translated, it gives CASSLMGQGSYGYTF. This rearrangement joins TRBV12-3 or TRBV12-4 to TRBJ1-2; 9 bases align to TRBD1. The CDR3 runs 15 residues. J lost 4 bases, V lost 2 bases, and 5 bases had no gene match.

The CDR3 is CASSPDGAYEQYV. The CDR3 coding sequence is TGTGCCAGCAGCCCGGACGGAGCCTACGAGCAGTACGTC. The chain is built from TRBV7-2 and TRBJ2-7; D call uncertain. From germline, CDR1 is SGHTA and CDR2 FQGNSA. Trimming took 5 bases from V and 2 from J, leaving 10 bases between them. The CDR3 contains 13 residues.

This clonotype has ten or more counts. This chain connects TRBV7-2 to TRBJ2-7, with TRBD1 matching over 11 bases. V shed 5 bases and J 3 bases; nucleotides not matched to a gene: 24. There are 21 residues in the CDR3. Germline V lookup: CDR1 SGHTA, CDR2 FQGNSA. The CDR3 loop reads CASSPEAGTGGFLEAFYEQYF. Here the CDR3 DNA reads TGTGCCAGCAGCCCGGAGGCCGGGACAGGGGGTTTTCTTGAGGCTTTCTACGAGCAGTACTTC.

This clonotype has ten or more counts. The chain joins TRBV7-3 to TRBJ1-1; 7 positions agree with TRBD1. CDR3 length: 13 residues. V shed 5 bases, J shed 4 bases, and the junction held 4 bases outside the gene matches. CDR1 SGHTA and CDR2 FQGTGA come from the germline V gene. The CDR3 sequence is CASSPQGVTEAFF. CDR3 sequence (DNA): TGTGCCAGCAGCCCCCAGGGGGTCACTGAAGCTTTCTTT.

The chain couples TRBV12-3 or TRBV12-4 to TRBJ2-3, with 7 bases identical to TRBD2. J was trimmed by 3 bases and V by 6 bases; bases with no gene match: 18. The length of the CDR3 is 18 residues. For the CDR3, the DNA is TGTGCCAGCAGCTCTCCGCTCGCGGGGGAGGGCCTTACAGATACGCAGTATTTT. The encoded protein is CASSSPLAGEGLTDTQYF.

The rearrangement uses TRBV27 and TRBJ1-4, with 7 bases aligning to TRBD1. The junction had 5 bases not matched to a gene; V was cut back by 5 bases and J by 8 bases. The CDR3 is 13 residues long. CDR1 is MNHEY, CDR2 SMNVEV, per germline (reference sequence). In DNA, the CDR3 is TGTGCCAGCAGTAATGAAGGGGGCGAAAAACTGTTTTTT. Translated, it gives CASSNEGGEKLFF.

The chain employs TRBV6-5 and TRBJ2-7, with D possibly matching TRBD1 (6 bases). Germline lookup yields CDR1 MNHEY and CDR2 SVGAGI. V was shortened by 0 bases and J by 0 bases, with 9 bases between the two germline ends. The CDR3 is made up of 15 amino acids. CDR3 DNA sequence: TGTGCCAGCAGTTACTCGAGCAGGGGCTCCTACGAGCAGTACTTC. Its protein product is CASSYSSRGSYEQYF.

This clonotype was seen once. The chain recombines TRBV20-1 with TRBJ2-1, with no clear D. The CDR3 has 15 residues. Trimming left V 6 bases short and J 0 bases short, with 15 bases between. Looked up from germline, CDR1 is DFQATT and CDR2 is SNEGSKA (reference sequence). CDR3 residues: CSAPLDESSYNEQFF. The CDR3 DNA reads TGCAGTGCGCCCCTCGATGAAAGCTCCTACAATGAGCAGTTCTTC.

This clonotype has just a few counts. V gene TRBV12-3 or TRBV12-4 combines with J gene TRBJ2-1; D is uncertain. This CDR3 has 14 amino acids. Trimming pared 5 bases from V and 5 bases from J, leaving 13 bases between. CDR3 nucleotide sequence: TGTGCCAGCAGTGCCTGGCGTACCAACAATGAGCAGTTCTTC. As protein: CASSAWRTNNEQFF.

The chain combines TRBV6-6 with TRBJ2-5; D possibly corresponds to TRBD2 (6 bases). This CDR3 is 13 amino acids long. V gave up 5 bases and J gave up 3 bases, with 10 bases separating them. CDR1 and CDR2 from the germline V gene are MNHNY and SVGAGI (reference sequence). The CDR3 here is CASSPGLKETQYF. Written as DNA, the CDR3 is TGTGCCAGCAGTCCGGGACTGAAAGAGACCCAGTACTTC.